The 27 T cell receptor beta chains presented below share a single source sample, sequenced in a study of blood T cell repertoires in COVID-19. Assay: immunoSEQ multiplex PCR; the TCRdb copy retains only in-frame clones and omits some. The sample contains more than 200,000 clones, nearly 90% of which appear only once. The specimen was peripheral blood. These receptors all stem from a human donor in a cohort sampled during active COVID-19.

The chain couples TRBV4-3 to TRBJ2-7, with 7 bases fitting TRBD2. V was clipped by 0 bases and J by 5 bases; unmatched bases: 10. Germline-derived CDR1 and CDR2 are LGHNA and YSLEER. This CDR3 is built from 16 residues. The CDR3 spells CASSQDRDYLLDEQYF. CDR3 nucleotides: TGCGCCAGCAGCCAAGATCGGGACTACCTCTTGGACGAGCAGTACTTC.

The V and J genes are TRBV20-1 and TRBJ2-7; 7 bases are a match to TRBD1. Germline-derived CDR1 and CDR2 are DFQATT and SNEGSKA (reference sequence). J lost 6 bases, V lost 6 bases, and 5 bases had no gene match. The CDR3 totals 11 residues. The CDR3 here is CSANPGGEQYF. The CDR3, as DNA: TGCAGTGCCAACCCAGGGGGCGAGCAGTACTTC.

This sequence joins TRBV4-1 and TRBJ2-2; perhaps TRBD2 as D (5 bases). Trimming removed 3 bases at V and 6 bases at J, with 11 bases between. The CDR3 spans 14 residues. Germline V gene data show CDR1 as MGHRA and CDR2 as YSYEKL. CDR3 in amino acids: CASSQEARPGELFF. The CDR3 DNA reads as TGCGCCAGCAGCCAGGAGGCTCGGCCCGGGGAGCTGTTTTTT.

The V and J genes are TRBV28 and TRBJ1-1, with TRBD1 matching 9 bases. Germline values: CDR1 MDHEN, CDR2 SYDVKM. This CDR3 is built from 14 residues. J gave up 9 bases and V 7 bases, and 12 bases lay outside the gene matches. The CDR3 is CASTSTGGPIQAFF. Written as DNA, the CDR3 is TGTGCCAGCACTTCGACAGGGGGGCCAATTCAAGCTTTCTTT.

In its sample, this clone was seen once. The V call is TRBV30, the J call TRBJ2-7, with D possibly matching TRBD2 (6 bases). From germline, CDR1 is GTSNPN and CDR2 SVGIG (reference sequence). This CDR3 region has 14 residues. V lost 1 base, J lost 4 bases, and 14 bases lay in between. The CDR3 DNA reads as TGTGCCTGGAGTGAGGGCGCGGGATTGTACGAGCAGTACTTC. Translating it yields CAWSEGAGLYEQYF.

The chain uses TRBV18 and TRBJ1-1; D possibly corresponds to TRBD1 (6 bases). Germline V gene data show CDR1 as KGHSH and CDR2 as LQKENI. The CDR3 runs 18 residues. V gave up 4 bases and J gave up 0 bases, with 21 bases separating them. Written as DNA, the CDR3 is TGTGCCAGCTCACGAGGGACACACCCAACGGAAATGAACACTGAAGCTTTCTTT. Translation: CASSRGTHPTEMNTEAFF.

The chain joins TRBV28 to TRBJ2-2, with D perhaps matching TRBD2 (6 bases). Trimming pared 5 bases from V and 0 bases from J, leaving 10 bases between. CDR3 length equals 15 residues. Germline V CDR1 and CDR2: MDHEN, SYDVKM. The CDR3 protein is CASSTGGTNTGELFF. The DNA for the CDR3 is TGTGCCAGCAGTACCGGGGGTACGAACACCGGGGAGCTGTTTTTT. Together with reference TRBV28 and TRBJ2-2, the CDR3 gives the full variable domain: DVKVTQSSRYLVKRTGEKVFLECVQDMDHENMFWYRQDPGLGLRLIYFSYDVKMKEKGDIPEGYSVSREKKERFSLILESASTNQTSMYLCASSTGGTNTGELFFGEGSRLTVL.

V gene TRBV19 combines with J gene TRBJ1-2; 7 nucleotides match TRBD1. J was trimmed by 0 bases and V by 4 bases; bases with no gene match: 2. Germline V CDR1 and CDR2: LNHDA, SQIVND (reference sequence). This CDR3 is 14 amino acids long. The CDR3 nucleotides read TGTGCCAGTAGTAGGGACAGCACTAACTATGGCTACACCTTC. Its translation is CASSRDSTNYGYTF.

In this sample, this clone turned up once. The genes are TRBV4-1 and TRBJ2-3; D is uncertain. Germline CDR1 and CDR2: MGHRA and YSYEKL. This CDR3 is 16 amino acids long. With 3 bases removed from V and 0 bases from J, the gap between germline ends came to 13 bases. The CDR3 DNA is TGCGCCAGCAGCCACTTTCTTGCGACTAGCACAGATACGCAGTATTTT. Translating gives CASSHFLATSTDTQYF.

This chain connects TRBV5-4 to TRBJ1-2; the D is unclear. The CDR3 sequence is 13 residues long. Germline V gives CDR1 SGHNT, CDR2 YYREEE (reference sequence). Trimming left V 4 bases short and J 3 bases short, with 10 bases between. The CDR3 sequence is CASSGPGHYGYTF. The DNA of the CDR3 is TGTGCCAGCAGCGGGCCAGGCCACTATGGCTACACCTTC.

This chain uses TRBV1 with TRBJ1-5; the table calls TRBD1, which could not be checked here. TRBV1 is annotated as a pseudogene. This CDR3 is built from 19 residues. This chain's CDR3 is CTSSQECGGTGSLGQPQHF. The CDR3 DNA reads as TGCACCAGCAGCCAAGAATGCGGAGGGACAGGAAGTTTAGGTCAGCCCCAGCATTTT.

The chain links TRBV30 to TRBJ2-5, with 10 bases matching TRBD2. Germline assignment: CDR1 GTSNPN and CDR2 SVGIG (reference sequence). The CDR3 contains 15 residues. The J segment lost 2 bases and the V segment lost 2 bases, leaving 5 bases of the junction unmatched. The CDR3 DNA reads as TGTGCCTGGAGTCTTCTAGCGGGAGTACAAGAGACCCAGTACTTC. Translating it yields CAWSLLAGVQETQYF. The entire variable domain, with the rest obtained from reference TRBV30 and TRBJ2-5, is as follows: SQTIHQWPATLVQPVGSPLSLECTVEGTSNPNLYWYRQAAGRGLQLLFYSVGIGQISSEVPQNLSASRPQDRQFILSSKKLLLSDSGFYLCAWSLLAGVQETQYFGPGTRLLVL.

This chain connects TRBV5-1 to TRBJ2-3, with 7 bases fitting TRBD1. J lost 3 bases, V lost 5 bases, and 6 bases had no gene match. Germline loops: CDR1 SGHRS, CDR2 YFSETQ. This CDR3 has 14 amino acids. The CDR3 region is CASRYEGATDTQYF. CDR3 nucleotide sequence: TGCGCCAGCAGGTATGAGGGGGCAACAGATACGCAGTATTTT.

This chain uses TRBV11-2 with TRBJ2-7, with D uncertain. Germline V gene sequence: CDR1 SGHAT, CDR2 FQNNGV. The CDR3 has 15 residues. With 0 bases removed from V and 1 base from J, the gap between germline ends came to 10 bases. For the CDR3, the DNA is TGTGCCAGCAGCTTAGATTACCACAGATCCTACGAGCAGTACTTC. Its translation: CASSLDYHRSYEQYF.

V usage is TRBV2 and J usage is TRBJ2-7, with a weak D call TRBD2 (5 bases). CDR1 is SNHLY and CDR2 is FYNNEI in the germline V gene. V lost 8 bases and J 0 bases, leaving 14 bases between the germline ends. The CDR3 spans 14 residues. In DNA, the CDR3 is TGTGCCAGCCTCAGACTGGGGAGCTCCTACGAGCAGTACTTC. Translating it yields CASLRLGSSYEQYF.

This clone was recorded a few times. The rearrangement links TRBV30 to TRBJ1-1, with 8 positions matching TRBD1. The CDR3 extends over 13 amino acids. Trimming at V came to 4 bases and at J to 7 bases, leaving 8 bases not matched to a gene. Germline lookup yields CDR1 GTSNPN and CDR2 SVGIG (reference sequence). The chain's CDR3 is CAWTSGQAREAFF. CDR3 nucleotides: TGTGCCTGGACCTCGGGACAGGCGCGTGAAGCTTTCTTT.

This chain joins TRBV6-6 and TRBJ1-4; no clear D gene. V shed 2 bases and J shed 5 bases, with 9 bases lying between them. The germline V gene has CDR1 MNHNY and CDR2 SVGAGI (reference sequence). The CDR3 consists of 14 residues. The chain's CDR3 is CASSYPGGNEKLFF. CDR3 DNA sequence: TGTGCCAGCAGTTACCCCGGCGGGAATGAAAAACTGTTTTTT.

The rearrangement links TRBV11-2 to TRBJ2-7; D is perhaps TRBD1 (5 bases). Germline CDR1 SGHAT, CDR2 FQNNGV. V shed 0 bases and J shed 4 bases, with 10 bases lying between them. CDR3 length equals 14 residues. The CDR3 is CASSLDRVLYEQYF. The CDR3 nucleotides are TGTGCCAGCAGCTTAGACAGGGTATTGTACGAGCAGTACTTC.

This clone appeared a few times. The rearrangement links TRBV27 to TRBJ1-6, with D possibly being TRBD1 (6 bases). V was trimmed by 5 bases and J by 7 bases, leaving 12 bases between them. CDR1 MNHEY and CDR2 SMNVEV come from the germline V gene (reference sequence). This CDR3 has 14 residues. CDR3 sequence (DNA): TGTGCCAGCAGTACTGGACAGCAAAATTCACCCCTCCACTTT. It encodes CASSTGQQNSPLHF.

This rearrangement joins TRBV6-5 to TRBJ2-7, with a weak D call TRBD1 (6 bases). The CDR3 consists of 15 residues. Germline V lookup: CDR1 MNHEY, CDR2 SVGAGI. The ends were cut back, 0 bases at V and 0 bases at J, with 9 bases in the middle. The CDR3 region is CASSYSTGSSYEQYF. The DNA for the CDR3 is TGTGCCAGCAGTTACTCGACAGGCAGCTCCTACGAGCAGTACTTC.

This clone was picked up one time. V usage is TRBV7-9 and J usage is TRBJ2-5; TRBD2 agrees at 9 bases. J lost 4 bases, V lost 7 bases, and 13 bases had no gene match. Per germline, CDR1 SEHNR and CDR2 FQNEAQ (reference sequence). The CDR3 has 16 residues. DNA of the CDR3: TGTGCCAGCAAAGGACCGCTAGCGGGAAAGTTAGAGACCCAGTACTTC. This sequence encodes CASKGPLAGKLETQYF.

The chain uses TRBV18 and TRBJ1-1; TRBD1 matches 8 bases. J gave up 7 bases and V 6 bases, and 4 bases lay outside the gene matches. Germline CDR1 is KGHSH and CDR2 is LQKENI. This CDR3 is built from 12 residues. Here the CDR3 DNA reads TGTGCCAGCTCCCCGACAGGGGATGAAGCTTTCTTT. Protein product: CASSPTGDEAFF.

The rearrangement joins TRBV7-2 to TRBJ1-2; weak D call: TRBD1 (6 bases). CDR3 size: 14 residues. V dropped 1 base and J dropped 8 bases, with 14 bases sitting between them. Germline assignment: CDR1 SGHTA and CDR2 FQGNSA. CDR3 DNA sequence: TGTGCCAGCAGCTTAGTCTACAACAGGGAAGGCTACACCTTC. Residues: CASSLVYNREGYTF. The full variable domain, its missing parts supplied by reference TRBV7-2 and TRBJ1-2, is GAGVSQSPSNKVTEKGKDVELRCDPISGHTALYWYRQSLGQGLEFLIYFQGNSAPDKSGLPSDRFSAERTGGSVSTLTIQRTQQEDSAVYLCASSLVYNREGYTFGSGTRLTVV.

This rearrangement joins TRBV4-3 to TRBJ2-3, with TRBD2 identical over 15 bases. V dropped 4 bases and J dropped 6; count of bases not matched to a gene: 5. This CDR3 region has 16 residues. Germline lookup yields CDR1 LGHNA and CDR2 YSLEER. In DNA form, the CDR3 reads TGCGCCAGCAGCCTAGGACTAGCGGGGGGGCGCGATACGCAGTATTTT. Translating gives CASSLGLAGGRDTQYF.

The chain employs TRBV6-1 and TRBJ1-5; the D is unclear. The CDR3 runs 15 residues. The germline V gene has CDR1 MNHNS and CDR2 SASEGT. The germline V and J ends were trimmed by 1 base and 1 base, with 8 bases remaining between them. For the CDR3, the DNA is TGTGCCAGCAGTGAAGGCAGATCAAGCAATCAGCCCCAGCATTTT. This sequence encodes CASSEGRSSNQPQHF.

The chain employs TRBV4-3 and TRBJ2-7; no clear D gene. This CDR3 is built from 14 residues. Looked up from germline, CDR1 is LGHNA and CDR2 is YSLEER. Trimming left V 0 bases short and J 0 bases short, with 6 bases between. In DNA form, the CDR3 reads TGCGCCAGCAGCCAAGATCGTTACTCCTACGAGCAGTACTTC. Amino acid sequence: CASSQDRYSYEQYF.

The chain links TRBV21-1 to TRBJ1-5; the table's D call of TRBD1 was not tested on the DNA. TRBV21-1 is given as a pseudogene. The CDR3 runs to 13 residues. CDR3 region: CANRDRVNQPQHF. The CDR3 DNA reads TGTGCCAACCGGGACAGAGTCAATCAGCCCCAGCATTTT.